The T cell receptor beta chain under discussion was sequenced for a study of identical twins. CDR1 and CDR2 from the germline V gene are MNHEY and SVGEGT. The V and J ends lost 0 bases and 4 bases, in that order; junction bases with no gene match: 29. CDR3 length equals 24 residues. Healthy Caucasian individuals made up all the donors. Study-wide results and caveats: Weaker excess twin sharing was observed in beta out-of-frame sequences. Models came in too low on out-of-frame TCR alpha sharing in monozygotic twins.

This clonotype was found a few times. What it binds is not known. Template switching added a universal primer binding site, and final cDNA carried unique molecular identifiers. TCRdb called the 5' RACE reads again in MiXCR, with one record for every CDR3 protein. The data contain 1.5 million to 2 million distinct CDR3 sequences, less than 35% of them seen just once; the ten biggest clones take up approximately 0.25%. J is TRBJ2-1 and V is TRBV6-2 or TRBV6-3, with 8 nucleotides matching TRBD2. This TCR derives from a newborn girl in good health. The sample taken for sequencing was cord blood. Written as DNA, the CDR3 is TGTGCCAGCAGTTACTCCGGCCACTACCCCGGGGGGGCCCACAACTCTCCCCCTTACAATGAGCAGTTCTTC. This gives the protein CASSYSGHYPGGAHNSPPYNEQFF.